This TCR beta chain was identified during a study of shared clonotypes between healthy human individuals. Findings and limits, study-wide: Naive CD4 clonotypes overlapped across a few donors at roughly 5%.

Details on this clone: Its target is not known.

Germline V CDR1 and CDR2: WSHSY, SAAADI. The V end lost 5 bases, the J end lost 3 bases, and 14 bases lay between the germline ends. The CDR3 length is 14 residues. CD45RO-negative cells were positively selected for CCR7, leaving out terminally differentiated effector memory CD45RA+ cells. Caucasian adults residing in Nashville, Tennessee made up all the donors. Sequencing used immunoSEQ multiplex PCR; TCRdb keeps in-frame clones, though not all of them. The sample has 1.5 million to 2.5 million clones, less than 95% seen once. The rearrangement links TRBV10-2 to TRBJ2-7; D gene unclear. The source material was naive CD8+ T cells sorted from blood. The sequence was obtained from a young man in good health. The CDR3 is CASSNNPGLYEQYF. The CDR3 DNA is TGCGCCAGCAGTAATAATCCTGGCCTCTACGAGCAGTACTTC.